This T cell receptor (beta chain) stems from a study of T cell responses to AZD1222 COVID-19 vaccine. Germline CDR1 reads LNHNV; CDR2 reads YYDKDF (reference sequence). This CDR3 region has 15 residues. V was clipped by 5 bases and J by 4 bases, with 12 bases between them. The count of this clone is one. Only in-frame clones appear in the TCRdb table, and some are missing; sequencing was by immunoSEQ multiplex PCR. The sample yields around 120,000 clones, approximately 92% seen once. V gene TRBV15 combines with J gene TRBJ1-6, with D perhaps matching TRBD1 (5 bases). The receptor was isolated from an adult in good health. The sample consisted of peripheral blood, taken on day 0 of AZD1222 vaccination. The CDR3 DNA reads TGTGCCACCAGCTACGTCGGGACTTATAATTCACCCCTCCACTTT. This gives the protein CATSYVGTYNSPLHF.